These T cell receptor beta chains were read from a single sample in a study of cytomegalovirus exposure and HLA in healthy donors. Some clones are missing from TCRdb's copy, which holds only in-frame ones; the method was immunoSEQ multiplex PCR. The repertoire holds about 190,000 clones, with around 86% as singletons. What was sequenced was PBMCs. These receptors came from a man between 25 and 39 years old in good health and CMV-seronegative. Each CDR3 is given with its conserved first and last residue. D genes are given only for firm matches. Size tells how often a clone was seen (once, few, many) or the class of an expanded clone, and some rows leave it out.

TRBJ2-1 | TRBD2 | TRBV7-2 | . | 15 | CASSPGGLAGDLGFF | TGTGCCAGCAGCCCCGGTGGACTAGCGGGTGACCTTGGGTTCTTC
TRBJ1-2 | . | TRBV27 | . | 17 | CASSLGGIASRNYGYTF | TGTGCCAGCAGTTTGGGAGGGATCGCTTCGAGAAACTATGGCTACACCTTC
TRBJ2-5 | TRBD2 | TRBV2 | . | 15 | CATTRAGGPLETQYF | TGTGCCACCACGAGAGCGGGAGGGCCTTTAGAGACCCAGTACTTC
TRBJ2-1 | . | TRBV7-7 | . | 15 | CASSLVGGPYNEQFF | TGTGCTAGCAGCTTAGTCGGGGGGCCTTACAATGAGCAGTTCTTC
TRBJ2-7 | TRBD2 | TRBV11-2 | once | 12 | CASAGGIYEQYF | TGTGCCAGCGCGGGAGGGATCTACGAGCAGTACTTC
TRBJ1-5 | . | TRBV30 | once | 13 | CAWSLPGNQPQHF | TGTGCCTGGAGTCTACCGGGCAATCAGCCCCAGCATTTT
TRBJ2-2 | TRBD1 | TRBV10-1 | . | 14 | CASSRQGWAGELFF | TGCGCCAGCAGTAGACAGGGGTGGGCCGGGGAGCTGTTTTTT
TRBJ1-1 | TRBD1 | TRBV28 | . | 14 | CASSAGTGGTEAFF | TGTGCCAGCAGTGCCGGGACAGGGGGGACTGAAGCTTTCTTT
TRBJ2-3 | . | TRBV6-1 | few | 17 | CASSEGLGSPSTDTQYF | TGTGCCAGCAGTGAAGGCTTAGGGAGCCCGAGCACAGATACGCAGTATTTT
TRBJ1-1 | . | TRBV28 | . | 15 | CASSLQGTMNTEAFF | TGTGCCAGCAGTTTGCAGGGCACCATGAACACTGAAGCTTTCTTT
TRBJ1-6 | . | TRBV21-1 | . | 13 | CASSKYPIWSLHF | TGTGCCAGCAGCAAATACCCTATCTGGTCCCTCCACTTT
TRBJ1-1 | TRBD1 | TRBV7-9 | . | 15 | CASTVDRGLNTEAFF | TGTGCCAGCACCGTTGACAGGGGGTTGAACACTGAAGCTTTCTTT
TRBJ2-3 | . | TRBV5-4 | . | 14 | CASSLNRATDTQYF | TGTGCCAGCAGCTTGAACAGGGCCACAGATACGCAGTATTTT
TRBJ2-1 | TRBD2 | TRBV28 | once | 14 | CASSLWGGRNEQFF | TGTGCCAGCAGTTTATGGGGGGGGAGGAATGAGCAGTTCTTC
TRBJ1-6 | . | TRBV2 | . | 13 | CASSAQPNSPLHF | TGTGCCAGCAGTGCACAGCCTAATTCACCCCTCCACTTT
TRBJ2-2 | . | TRBV4-1 | . | 14 | CASSQVGAAGELFF | TGCGCCAGCAGCCAAGTGGGAGCCGCCGGGGAGCTGTTTTTT
TRBJ2-7 | TRBD1 | TRBV6-5 | once | 13 | CASSRDRGNEQYF | TGTGCCAGCAGTCGCGACAGGGGGAACGAGCAGTACTTC
TRBJ2-2 | . | TRBV5-4 | . | 12 | CASSLANGELFF | TGTGCCAGCAGCTTGGCCAACGGGGAGCTGTTTTTT
TRBJ2-1 | TRBD2 | TRBV6-5 | . | 14 | CASKETGGYNEQFF | TGTGCCAGCAAGGAGACGGGGGGCTACAATGAGCAGTTCTTC
TRBJ2-1 | TRBD1 | TRBV28 | once | 16 | CASSPLTGLDFNEQFF | TGTGCCAGCAGTCCCCTGACAGGGTTGGACTTCAATGAGCAGTTCTTC
TRBJ2-7 | TRBD1 | TRBV5-4 | . | 14 | CASSLAGTEYEQYF | TGTGCCAGCAGCTTGGCCGGGACAGAGTACGAGCAGTACTTC
TRBJ1-4 | . | TRBV28 | . | 16 | CASSTHREPTNEKLFF | TGTGCCAGCAGTACCCACAGGGAACCAACTAATGAAAAACTGTTTTTT
TRBJ1-3 | . | TRBV14 | . | 13 | CASSSSTRNTIYF | TGTGCCAGCAGCTCCTCTACCAGAAACACCATATATTTT
TRBJ1-2 | TRBD1 | TRBV6-7 | . | 14 | CASRRDRGTYGYTF | TGTGCCAGCAGGAGGGACAGGGGGACCTATGGCTACACCTTC
TRBJ2-3 | TRBD2 | TRBV6-5 | . | 13 | CASSGRETDTQYF | TGTGCCAGCAGTGGGAGGGAGACAGATACGCAGTATTTT
TRBJ1-1 | . | TRBV28 | . | 14 | CASSLYYRFAEAFF | TGTGCCAGCAGTTTATATTACCGGTTCGCTGAAGCTTTCTTT
TRBJ2-2 | . | TRBV19 | few | 13 | CASSISDTGELFF | TGTGCCAGTAGTATATCGGACACCGGGGAGCTGTTTTTT
TRBJ1-2 | . | TRBV7-9 | . | 17 | CASRQSLQAPSNYGYTF | TGTGCCAGCAGACAAAGCCTCCAGGCCCCAAGCAACTATGGCTACACCTTC
TRBJ1-6 | . | TRBV6-1 | . | 15 | CASSSQPQDPEPLHF | TGTGCCAGCAGTTCCCAGCCACAGGATCCAGAACCCCTCCACTTT
TRBJ1-1 | TRBD1 | TRBV7-6 | . | 13 | CASRLTGSTEAFF | TGTGCCAGCAGGCTGACAGGGAGCACTGAAGCTTTCTTT
TRBJ2-3 | . | TRBV7-9 | . | 13 | CASSFTETDTQYF | TGTGCCAGCAGCTTTACAGAGACAGATACGCAGTATTTT
TRBJ1-1 | TRBD1 | TRBV27 | . | 13 | CASSRDRVTEAFF | TGTGCCAGCAGCCGGGACAGGGTTACTGAAGCTTTCTTT
TRBJ2-3 | TRBD2 | TRBV6-1 | . | 17 | CASSVTGTSGRTDTQYF | TGTGCCAGCAGTGTAACCGGGACTAGCGGGAGGACAGATACGCAGTATTTT
TRBJ1-1 | . | TRBV21-1 | . | 16 | CASSKGARGKDTEAFF | TGTGCCAGCAGCAAAGGGGCCAGGGGGAAGGACACTGAAGCTTTCTTT
TRBJ1-5 | . | TRBV11-2 | . | 15 | CASSSPLPFGQPQHF | TGTGCCAGCAGCTCGCCCTTACCCTTCGGTCAGCCCCAGCATTTT
TRBJ1-1 | . | TRBV12-2 | . | 15 | CASRLDRVLGTEAFF | TGTGCAAGTCGCTTAGACAGGGTATTAGGCACTGAAGCTTTCTTT
TRBJ2-7 | TRBD1 | TRBV9 | . | 13 | CASSVTGSGEQYF | TGTGCCAGCAGCGTGACAGGGTCGGGCGAGCAGTACTTC
TRBJ1-1 | TRBD1 | TRBV28 | . | 15 | CASNQPGQGAFEAFF | TGTGCCAGCAATCAACCGGGACAGGGGGCGTTTGAAGCTTTCTTT
TRBJ2-2 | . | TRBV7-7 | . | 14 | CASSSGQNTGELFF | TGTGCTAGCAGCTCGGGACAGAACACCGGGGAGCTGTTTTTT